The present entry profiles one T cell receptor beta chain with its context. V dropped 9 bases and J dropped 4; count of bases not matched to a gene: 14. This CDR3 contains 15 residues. Germline V gene data show CDR1 as SGHAT and CDR2 as FQDESV (reference sequence). As processed by the authors: By means of reference gene primer amplification, nucleated cell counts were estimated. TCRdb keeps only in-frame clones here, not all; method: immunoSEQ multiplex PCR. D and trimming were read from the DNA, whereas the V and J calls and clone size are those reported in that table. Among about 130,000 clones listed, approximately 81% were seen once. This sample was included in a study of blood T cell repertoires in COVID-19. Study background: Whether acute or convalescent, the COVID-19 samples came from the United States, Italy and Spain. T cells, B-cell-depleted T cells, or PBMCs supplied cDNA or gDNA.

The TCR originated in a woman in her forties or fifties with acute or convalescent COVID-19. This chain uses TRBV11-1 with TRBJ1-1, with 7 bases that match TRBD1. The sequencing input was peripheral blood. The CDR3 region is CASRPRDSRPTEAFF. The CDR3, as DNA: TGTGCCAGTCGGCCGCGGGACAGCAGGCCCACTGAAGCTTTCTTT. The full variable domain, with the rest looked up from reference TRBV11-1 and TRBJ1-1, is EAEVAQSPRYKITEKSQAVAFWCDPISGHATLYWYRQILGQGPELLVQFQDESVVDDSQLPKDRFSAERLKGVDSTLKIQPAELGDSAMYLCASRPRDSRPTEAFFGQGTRLTVV.